These 5 T cell receptor beta chains were sequenced from one sample in a study of T cell repertoires in cytomegalovirus infection (dated by TCRdb to about 2019). These receptors have no known antigen. The meaning of the sample's treatment or condition label: in vitro stimulation with specific CMV peptide epitopes to enrich CMV-specific T cells. TCRdb names Illumina HiSeq 1500 as the instrument used. TCRdb reprocessing: public reads trimmed at Q25 with fastp, clones called with MiXCR, in-frame beta chains kept. Entries that share a CDR3 protein sequence are merged under the most common genes and DNA. Here the sample has roughly 150,000 distinct CDR3 sequences; roughly 22% occur a single time. Clones ranked in the top ten supply roughly 25% of the sample. The input for sequencing was CD8+ T cells from cultured PBMCs, taken from culture after CMV antigen stimulation. The receptors derive from a human donor in good health (CMV status not recorded). Some clones in this sample may be carry-over from other donors' samples.

This sequence joins TRBV6-1 and TRBJ2-2; D possibly corresponds to TRBD1 (5 bases). Germline-derived CDR1 and CDR2 are MNHNS and SASEGT. V was shortened by 6 bases and J by 8 bases, with 19 bases between the two germline ends. CDR3 length: 15 amino acids. CDR3 region: CASRTRGPQVGELFF. CDR3 bases: TGTGCCAGCAGAACAAGGGGCCCACAAGTTGGGGAGCTGTTTTTT.

V and J are TRBV28 and TRBJ2-7; TRBD1 agrees at 9 bases. This CDR3 is 14 amino acids long. V was pared by 6 bases and J by 6 bases, with 9 bases of the junction left unmatched. Germline assignment: CDR1 MDHEN and CDR2 SYDVKM. CDR3: CASSHGQGIFEQYF. The CDR3 DNA sequence: TGTGCCAGCAGCCACGGACAGGGGATTTTCGAGCAGTACTTC.

This clonotype has a handful of counts. A junction boundary mismatches the germline segment, possibly from a read error. As DNA, the CDR3 is TGTTCCAGCAGTTCAATTCGGGACAGCTACTATGGCTACACCTTC. Its protein product is CSSSSIRDSYYGYTF. The V and J genes are TRBV28 and TRBJ1-2; 7 bases are shared with TRBD1. The germline V gene encodes CDR1 MDHEN and CDR2 SYDVKM. This CDR3 has 15 amino acids.

The rearrangement joins TRBV19 to TRBJ2-2, with unresolved D. V lost 7 bases to trimming and J lost 4 bases, with 10 bases between them. CDR1 and CDR2 from the germline V gene are LNHDA and SQIVND (reference sequence). This CDR3 has 13 residues. The DNA of the CDR3 is TGTGCCAGTATGAAGGAGTCCACCGGGGAGCTGTTTTTT. Translation: CASMKESTGELFF. The variable domain in full, with the rest retrieved from reference TRBV19 and TRBJ2-2, is DGGITQSPKYLFRKEGQNVTLSCEQNLNHDAMYWYRQDPGQGLRLIYYSQIVNDFQKGDIAEGYSVSREKKESFPLTVTSAQKNPTAFYLCASMKESTGELFFGEGSRLTVL.

The chain employs TRBV7-3 and TRBJ2-2; 8 bases agree with TRBD1. This CDR3 contains 17 residues. Looked up from germline, CDR1 is SGHTA and CDR2 is FQGTGA. V gave up 0 bases and J gave up 0 bases; unmatched junction bases: 3. The CDR3 bases are TGTGCCAGCAGCTTAACTGCCAGGGGGCCGAACACCGGGGAGCTGTTTTTT. This translates into CASSLTARGPNTGELFF.